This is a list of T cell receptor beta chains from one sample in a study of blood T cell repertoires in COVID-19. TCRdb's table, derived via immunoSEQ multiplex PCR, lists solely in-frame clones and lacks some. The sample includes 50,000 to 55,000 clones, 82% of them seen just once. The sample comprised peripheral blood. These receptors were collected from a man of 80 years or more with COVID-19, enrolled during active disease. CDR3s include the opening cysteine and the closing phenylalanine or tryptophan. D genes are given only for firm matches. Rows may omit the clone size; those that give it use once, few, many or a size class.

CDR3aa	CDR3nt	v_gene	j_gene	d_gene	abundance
CASSRMTGMNTEAFF	TGTGCCAGCAGCCGGATGACAGGGATGAACACTGAAGCTTTCTTT	TRBV7-9	TRBJ1-1	TRBD1	.
CASRPIQGPSGNTIYF	TGCGCCAGCAGACCAATACAGGGTCCCTCTGGAAACACCATATATTTT	TRBV10-2	TRBJ1-3	.	few
CATSRTLAARANLEGYTF	TGTGCCACCAGCAGAACTCTCGCCGCCAGAGCCAACCTAGAAGGCTACACCTTC	TRBV15	TRBJ1-2	.	.
CASSLRIQTQYF	TGTGCCAGCAGCCTTAGAATTCAGACCCAGTACTTC	TRBV5-6	TRBJ2-5	.	.
CASSLMGAQETQYF	TGTGCCAGCTCCCTCATGGGGGCACAAGAGACCCAGTACTTC	TRBV7-2	TRBJ2-5	.	.
CASSLAPYSGGLEQFF	TGCGCCAGCAGCTTGGCCCCTTATAGCGGGGGCCTTGAGCAGTTCTTC	TRBV5-1	TRBJ2-1	TRBD2	.
CASSPRTANGYTF	TGTGCCAGCTCACCACGGACAGCTAATGGCTACACCTTC	TRBV18	TRBJ1-2	.	.
CASSQAGQSKYGYTF	TGCGCCAGCAGCCAAGCGGGACAGAGCAAATATGGCTACACCTTC	TRBV4-1	TRBJ1-2	TRBD1	.
CASSNQGNTIYF	TGTGCCAGCAGTAACCAGGGAAACACCATATATTTT	TRBV6-5	TRBJ1-3	.	.
CASSLVQGDAEAFF	TGCGCCAGCAGCTTGGTCCAGGGGGACGCTGAAGCTTTCTTT	TRBV5-1	TRBJ1-1	TRBD1	few
CASSAGTGTNEKLFF	TGTGCCAGCTCAGCCGGGACAGGAACTAATGAAAAACTGTTTTTT	TRBV18	TRBJ1-4	TRBD1	.
CASSLVLAGGGSAQETQYF	TGTGCCAGCAGCTTAGTTCTAGCGGGGGGCGGTAGTGCCCAAGAGACCCAGTACTTC	TRBV7-9	TRBJ2-5	TRBD2	once
CASSWLEDQPQHF	TGTGCCAGCAGCTGGCTGGAGGATCAGCCCCAGCATTTT	TRBV7-9	TRBJ1-5	.	.
CATRQGGTSGFGEQFF	TGTGCCACCAGACAAGGGGGGACTAGCGGGTTCGGAGAGCAGTTCTTC	TRBV24-1	TRBJ2-1	TRBD2	.
CASGLAGRPSNQPQHF	TGTGCCAGCGGACTGGCGGGACGGCCGAGCAATCAGCCCCAGCATTTT	TRBV27	TRBJ1-5	.	.
CASSIFVGGDYGYTF	TGTGCCAGTAGTATCTTTGTCGGGGGGGACTATGGCTACACCTTC	TRBV19	TRBJ1-2	.	once
CASSLERQGAAGTEAFF	TGCGCCAGCAGCTTGGAGCGACAGGGGGCGGCGGGCACTGAAGCTTTCTTT	TRBV5-1	TRBJ1-1	TRBD1	.
CASSRQGARGNTIYF	TGTGCCAGTTCCCGACAGGGGGCGAGGGGAAACACCATATATTTT	TRBV28	TRBJ1-3	TRBD1	.
CSVLETYEQYF	TGCAGCGTATTAGAGACCTACGAGCAGTACTTC	TRBV29-1	TRBJ2-7	.	.
CASSLDRIYGYTF	TGTGCCAGTAGCCTCGACAGGATCTATGGCTACACCTTC	TRBV19	TRBJ1-2	.	.
CASSLEGGNVGGYTF	TGTGCCAGCAGTTTAGAGGGTGGGAACGTGGGCGGCTACACCTTC	TRBV27	TRBJ1-2	.	.
CASSLGRNGDTQYF	TGTGCCAGCAGCTTGGGGCGGAATGGAGATACGCAGTATTTT	TRBV7-9	TRBJ2-3	.	.
CASSLEARGYTF	TGTGCCAGCAGTTTGGAAGCTAGGGGCTACACCTTC	TRBV5-6	TRBJ1-2	.	.
CASSLQGGQPQHF	TGTGCCAGCAGCTTACAGGGTGGACAGCCCCAGCATTTT	TRBV7-2	TRBJ1-5	.	few
CASSLRPWTGNQPQHF	TGTGCCAGCAGTTTAAGACCCTGGACAGGCAATCAGCCCCAGCATTTT	TRBV28	TRBJ1-5	.	.
CASSVEGDSYNEQFF	TGTGCCAGCAGCGTAGAGGGAGATTCCTACAATGAGCAGTTCTTC	TRBV9	TRBJ2-1	.	few
CASNKGQWGEKLFF	TGTGCCAGTAACAAAGGACAGTGGGGTGAAAAACTGTTTTTT	TRBV19	TRBJ1-4	.	.
CASLTASGGNTIYF	TGTGCCAGCTTGACAGCAAGTGGGGGAAACACCATATATTTT	TRBV2	TRBJ1-3	.	.
CASSPGQGASAGELFF	TGTGCCAGCTCACCGGGACAGGGGGCGTCGGCCGGGGAGCTGTTTTTT	TRBV18	TRBJ2-2	TRBD1	.
CASSQDPRQGIFETQYF	TGCGCCAGCAGCCAAGACCCCCGACAGGGAATATTCGAGACCCAGTACTTC	TRBV4-1	TRBJ2-5	TRBD1	.
CASSYPGSNEAFF	TGTGCCAGCAGTTACCCCGGGAGCAATGAAGCTTTCTTT	TRBV6-5	TRBJ1-1	.	.
CASSFGGTDGYTF	TGTGCCAGCAGCTTCGGGGGGACGGATGGCTACACCTTC	TRBV5-4	TRBJ1-2	.	.
CASSNQGFNYGYTF	TGTGCCAGTAGTAATCAGGGATTTAACTATGGCTACACCTTC	TRBV19	TRBJ1-2	.	few
CASSLAGTSSFF	TGTGCCAGCAGCTTGGCCGGGACTAGCTCCTTCTTC	TRBV5-4	TRBJ2-1	TRBD2	.
CASSLGPDRGADTQYF	TGCGCCAGCAGCTTGGGTCCGGACAGGGGGGCAGATACGCAGTATTTT	TRBV5-1	TRBJ2-3	TRBD1	.
CASSKDSESPDF	TGTGCCAGCAGCAAAGACTCGGAGTCCCCGGATTTT	TRBV21-1	TRBJ1-3	.	.
CAISGQNTEAFF	TGTGCCATCAGTGGACAGAACACTGAAGCTTTCTTT	TRBV10-3	TRBJ1-1	.	.
CSVSRGLAGGREQFF	TGCAGCGTTTCACGCGGACTAGCGGGAGGGCGAGAGCAGTTCTTC	TRBV29-1	TRBJ2-1	TRBD2	.
CASSLVAQGNTGELFF	TGTGCCAGCAGCTTAGTAGCACAGGGGAACACCGGGGAGCTGTTTTTT	TRBV7-7	TRBJ2-2	.	.
CASSAQTGAEDEQFF	TGTGCCAGCAGCGCGCAGACAGGGGCCGAAGATGAGCAGTTCTTC	TRBV7-7	TRBJ2-1	TRBD1	.
CASSLFGDQPQHF	TGTGCCAGCAGCTTGTTCGGGGATCAGCCCCAGCATTTT	TRBV5-8	TRBJ1-5	.	.